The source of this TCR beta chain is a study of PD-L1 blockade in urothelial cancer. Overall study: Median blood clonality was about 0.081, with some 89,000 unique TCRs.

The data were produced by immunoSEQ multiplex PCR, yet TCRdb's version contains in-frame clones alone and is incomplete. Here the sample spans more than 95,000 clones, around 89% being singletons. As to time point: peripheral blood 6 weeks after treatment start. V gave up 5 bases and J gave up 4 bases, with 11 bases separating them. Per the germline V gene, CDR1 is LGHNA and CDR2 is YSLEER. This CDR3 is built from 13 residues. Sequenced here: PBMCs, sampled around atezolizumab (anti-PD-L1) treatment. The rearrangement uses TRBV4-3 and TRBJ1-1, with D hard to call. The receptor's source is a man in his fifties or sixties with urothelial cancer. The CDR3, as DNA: TGCGCCAGCAGCTCCCAGTTACCCACTGAAGCTTTCTTT. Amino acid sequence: CASSSQLPTEAFF.